These T cell receptor beta chains were read from a single sample in a study of Graves' ophthalmopathy and Graves' hyperthyroidism. TCRdb fed the multiplex PCR reads into MiXCR, producing one record per CDR3 protein. The table has 740,000 or so distinct CDR3 sequences, 35% to 50% seen once; the top ten hold approximately 43%. Sequencing used peripheral blood. All receptors derive from an adult man with Graves' ophthalmopathy. The CDR3 runs from the conserved cysteine through the conserved F or W. The D gene is left open where the match is weak. Clone size, where shown, is once, few, many, or a class for clones that have expanded.

>.|TRBJ1-4|.|TRBV29-1
CSAWGQGGEKLFF
TGCAGCGCTTGGGGGCAGGGAGGAGAAAAACTGTTTTTT
>TRBD2|TRBJ2-1|.|TRBV19
CASSSLLAGVEQFF
TGTGCCAGTAGTTCCCTTCTAGCGGGAGTTGAGCAGTTCTTC
>TRBD1|TRBJ1-6|many|TRBV20-1
CSASLVRGDSPLHF
TGCAGTGCTAGCCTTGTCAGGGGGGACTCACCCCTCCACTTT
>.|TRBJ2-6|.|TRBV6-5
CASSVGQGYSGANVLTF
TGTGCCAGCAGCGTCGGCCAGGGCTACTCTGGGGCCAACGTCCTGACTTTC
>.|TRBJ1-3|.|TRBV6-5
CASSYYGTSPTGNTIYF
TGTGCCAGCAGTTACTACGGGACTTCCCCCACTGGAAACACCATATATTTT
>.|TRBJ1-1|.|TRBV20-1
CSAREGWTEAFF
TGCAGTGCTAGAGAGGGGTGGACTGAAGCTTTCTTT
>TRBD1|TRBJ2-6|.|TRBV7-9
CACSAGTGGPGANVLTF
TGTGCCTGCAGCGCCGGGACAGGGGGCCCCGGGGCCAACGTCCTGACTTTC
>.|TRBJ2-5|.|TRBV7-2
CASSHGQVQETQYF
TGTGCCAGCAGCCACGGGCAGGTACAAGAGACCCAGTACTTC
>.|TRBJ2-2|.|TRBV19
CASSIQGRTGELFF
TGTGCCAGTAGTATTCAAGGACGCACCGGGGAGCTGTTTTTT
>.|TRBJ1-5|.|TRBV10-3
CAISESNWGVGEHF
TGTGCCATCAGTGAGTCGAATTGGGGGGTCGGTGAGCATTTT
>.|TRBJ1-1|few|TRBV20-1
CSARDPGIRTEAFF
TGCAGTGCTAGAGATCCCGGGATTCGGACTGAAGCTTTCTTT
>TRBD2|TRBJ2-5|.|TRBV7-9
CASTTGTSGRETQYF
TGCGCCAGCACTACAGGGACTAGCGGGAGGGAGACCCAGTACTTC
>.|TRBJ2-5|.|TRBV15
CATSRDRGTEETQYF
TGTGCCACCAGCAGAGATCGGGGTACTGAAGAGACCCAGTACTTC
>.|TRBJ2-7|.|TRBV5-5
CASSEVVDSGEQYF
TGTGCCAGCAGTGAAGTAGTAGATTCGGGGGAGCAGTACTTC
>.|TRBJ2-7|many|TRBV6-5
CASSYLRTGSYEQYF
TGTGCCAGCAGTTACCTAAGGACTGGCTCCTACGAGCAGTACTTC
>TRBD1|TRBJ2-5|many|TRBV20-1
CSGDRAVQETQYF
TGCAGTGGGGACAGGGCGGTCCAAGAGACCCAGTACTTC
>TRBD1|TRBJ2-7|.|TRBV4-3
CASSPGTGFAYEQYF
TGCGCCAGCAGCCCTGGGACAGGGTTCGCCTACGAGCAGTACTTC
>TRBD2|TRBJ2-3|.|TRBV7-3
CASSSGGGGQDTQYF
TGTGCCAGCAGCTCCGGGGGGGGTGGGCAGGATACGCAGTATTTT
>TRBD1|TRBJ1-6|.|TRBV12-3/TRBV12-4
CASSYLDRNNSPLHF
TGTGCCAGCAGTTACCTGGACAGGAACAATTCACCCCTCCACTTT
>.|TRBJ1-6|.|TRBV19
CASSPDGGTNSPLHF
TGTGCCAGTAGTCCGGACGGCGGAACTAATTCACCCCTCCACTTT
>.|TRBJ2-7|few|TRBV5-4
CASSLRGSGYEQYF
TGTGCCAGCAGCTTGCGTGGCTCCGGGTACGAGCAGTACTTC
>TRBD1|TRBJ2-2|.|TRBV25-1
CASSELRQGSGELFF
TGTGCCAGCAGTGAGTTAAGACAGGGGTCCGGGGAGCTGTTTTTT
>.|TRBJ1-4|many|TRBV15
CATSRVGVTNEKLFF
TGTGCCACCAGCAGAGTAGGCGTAACTAATGAAAAACTGTTTTTT
>TRBD1|TRBJ1-2|many|TRBV5-8
CASSSVGQAYGYTF
TGTGCCAGCAGCTCGGTAGGACAGGCATATGGCTACACCTTC
>.|TRBJ1-5|few|TRBV6-1
CASKLGQNSNQPQHF
TGTGCCAGCAAATTGGGACAAAATAGCAATCAGCCCCAGCATTTT
>.|TRBJ1-3|many|TRBV7-9
CASSSEFSGNTIYF
TGTGCCAGCAGCTCCGAGTTCTCTGGAAACACCATATATTTT
>TRBD1|TRBJ1-3|few|TRBV24-1
CATSDFQGAHAYLSGNTIYF
TGTGCCACCAGTGATTTCCAGGGGGCGCATGCCTATCTCTCTGGAAACACCATATATTTT
>.|TRBJ2-6|.|TRBV19
CASSIRLDSGANVLTF
TGTGCCAGTAGTATAAGATTAGACTCTGGGGCCAACGTCCTGACTTTC
>.|TRBJ2-7|.|TRBV30
CAWSVSIYYEQYF
TGTGCCTGGAGTGTCTCGATCTACTACGAGCAGTACTTC
>TRBD2|TRBJ2-3|.|TRBV10-3
CAIRSGASTDTQYF
TGTGCCATCAGGAGCGGGGCGAGCACAGATACGCAGTATTTT
>.|TRBJ2-2|.|TRBV5-4
CASSSKAKLNTGELFF
TGTGCCAGCAGCTCAAAGGCCAAGTTAAACACCGGGGAGCTGTTTTTT
>TRBD1|TRBJ1-2|many|TRBV25-1
CASSEEWTGGGYTF
TGTGCCAGCAGTGAGGAATGGACAGGGGGAGGCTACACCTTC
>.|TRBJ1-5|.|TRBV20-1
CSARSEPRGNQPQHF
TGCAGTGCTAGATCCGAACCCAGAGGCAATCAGCCCCAGCATTTT
>.|TRBJ2-3|few|TRBV2
CASSEDRDTDTQYF
TGTGCCAGCAGTGAAGACAGGGACACAGATACGCAGTATTTT
>.|TRBJ1-2|many|TRBV20-1
CSASTGARGYTF
TGCAGTGCTAGTACGGGGGCGCGTGGCTACACCTTC
>.|TRBJ1-4|few|TRBV7-9
CASSFPGETEKLFF
TGTGCCAGCAGCTTCCCAGGGGAAACCGAAAAACTGTTTTTT
>TRBD1|TRBJ1-4|.|TRBV7-4
CASSPEGAANEKLFF
TGTGCCAGCAGTCCCGAGGGGGCGGCTAATGAAAAACTGTTTTTT
>.|TRBJ1-1|.|TRBV20-1
CSARVQAPGNTEAFF
TGCAGTGCTAGAGTGCAGGCTCCGGGGAACACTGAAGCTTTCTTT
>.|TRBJ2-5|.|TRBV25-1
CASSYGGLRETQYF
TGTGCCAGCAGTTACGGGGGCTTGCGGGAGACCCAGTACTTC
>.|TRBJ1-1|.|TRBV2
CASSLSYFTGKRGAFF
TGTGCCAGCAGTTTATCCTACTTTACAGGGAAGAGAGGCGCTTTCTTT
>.|TRBJ2-5|many|TRBV7-9
CASSYDRNQETQYF
TGTGCCAGCAGCTATGACAGAAACCAAGAGACCCAGTACTTC
>TRBD1|TRBJ1-2|.|TRBV6-6
CASSRQGLLVGDGYTF
TGTGCCAGCAGTCGACAGGGTCTCCTTGTTGGTGATGGCTACACCTTC
>.|TRBJ2-3|.|TRBV20-1
CSASDSGTDTQYF
TGCAGTGCTAGTGACTCCGGGACAGATACGCAGTATTTT
>TRBD1|TRBJ1-1|many|TRBV29-1
CSAGDSEAFF
TGCAGCGCCGGGGACAGTGAAGCTTTCTTT
>.|TRBJ2-7|.|TRBV20-1
CSAFRSDALVYEQYF
TGCAGTGCTTTTAGATCGGACGCGCTGGTTTACGAGCAGTACTTC
>.|TRBJ1-2|.|TRBV5-8
CASSLSSEYGYTF
TGTGCCAGCAGCTTGTCGTCGGAGTATGGCTACACCTTC
>TRBD1|TRBJ1-1|many|TRBV20-1
CSARDGGQLGTEAFF
TGCAGTGCTAGAGATGGGGGACAGTTGGGAACTGAAGCTTTCTTT
>.|TRBJ2-7|many|TRBV20-1
CSAGRGEQYF
TGCAGTGCCGGACGGGGCGAGCAGTACTTC
>.|TRBJ2-2|.|TRBV24-1
CATAGTYNTGELFF
TGTGCCACTGCCGGGACCTATAACACCGGGGAGCTGTTTTTT
>.|TRBJ1-2|many|TRBV25-1
CASSGLDGYGYTF
TGTGCCAGCAGTGGGCTGGACGGATATGGCTACACCTTC
>.|TRBJ2-5|many|TRBV24-1
CATSDRETQYF
TGTGCCACCAGTGACCGGGAGACCCAGTACTTC
>TRBD2|TRBJ2-3|.|TRBV5-1
CASSLEASGSSDTQYF
TGCGCCAGCAGCTTGGAGGCTAGCGGGAGCTCAGATACGCAGTATTTT